This note documents a single T cell receptor (beta chain) sequence. Its binding antigen is unknown. No much larger clone exists at a distance of one base, and base qualities are not known. Library preparation used RACE. The sample was run on a NextSeq 500. During library preparation, unique molecular identifiers were attached to individual cDNA molecules so that TCRs could be counted in a quantitative, reproducible way. For every blood RNA sample, sequencing covered both the TCR alpha and TCR beta chains. The original pipeline was this. Samples had a median of roughly 98,000 TCRs, with a range from roughly 23,224 to 700,000. The Decombinator software suite was used to annotate V, J and CDR3 in the TCR reads. To make PS versus PT1 abundance plots, every sample was subsampled to the same number of TCRs (28,000). TCRs were defined as expanded if absent before sensitization and observed at least eight times at the 2-week time point. TCRdb passed the public sequencing reads through fastp at Q25 and MiXCR, retaining productive beta sequences. Each entry merges the rows of one CDR3 protein and shows their most common DNA and genes. None of the V and J calls come from the authors' own analysis; TCRdb made them. In all, the sample holds about 160,000 distinct CDR3 sequences, and roughly 26% of those were seen once. Around 2.3% of the sample goes to the ten largest clones.

V is clipped by 2 bases and J by 1 base, and the sequence between their germline boundaries is 8 bases long. The CDR3 starts with the cysteine, ends with the phenylalanine, and has 14 residues. The retained sequence is limited to the CDR3, 42 bases, with the frame set at the first base. The germline V gene provides CDR1 SGHTA and CDR2 FQGNSA. The time point label here, explained by the study, means: patch test 3, about 24 weeks after DPC sensitization. Per the publication, the treatment or condition label means: therapeutic diphenylcyclopropenone sensitization with weekly scalp DPC. At each patch-test visit, blood was drawn before the patch test was applied. Patients were considered eligible if aged 18 to 70, diagnosed with alopecia and deemed suitable for DPC therapy, and patients were excluded if pregnant. Total RNA was isolated from unfractionated whole blood collected in Tempus Blood RNA tubes.

This entry comes from a study of human T cells and chemical hapten exposure (dated by TCRdb to about 2021). For context, the study as a whole: For sensitization, 2% DPC in acetone was applied to a roughly 2 cm by roughly 2 cm area of upper inner arm skin. Libraries were pooled for sequencing, and per-sample TCR yields varied mainly because of small differences in library volumes within the pool. Blood samples were taken from patients before sensitization (week 0) and then at 2, 6 and about 24 weeks after DPC sensitization. Peripheral blood TCR repertoire changes were tracked in vivo in alopecia patients during primary and secondary sensitization to the hapten diphenylcyclopropenone (DPC). Patch testing on the upper back used Finn chambers containing 0.01% DPC, with scoring done after 6 days according to International Contact Dermatitis Research Group standards. Weekly therapeutic DPC doses were additionally applied to the scalp of patients throughout the roughly 25-week study period. Blood for TCR sequencing was provided by twenty-nine alopecia patients at one to four time points (pre-sensitization, 2, 6 and 24 weeks). Most of the patients in the cohort were female, and the cohort covered alopecia areata with under or over 50% scalp involvement, alopecia totalis and alopecia universalis.

What the research found in general, with its limitations: Because every patient had alopecia, a presumed autoimmune disease, the patients' immune response might differ from that of healthy individuals. The number of TCRs above 1 in 1000 frequency did not change with DPC sensitization; there was no evidence of global repertoire structure alterations. Significantly more large CDR3 similarity clusters were formed by expanded TCRs than by pre-sensitization or healthy control sets, consistent with antigen-driven responses. Patch test score was positively correlated with the number of PT1 expanded TCRs, with significance at thresholds 8, 16 and 32 but not at 4. After repeated subsampling, the strength of the expansion versus patch-test correlation and the threshold at which it became significant changed.

The sequence was collected from a woman aged 18-29 years with alopecia areata. Some clones in this sample may be carry-over from other donors' samples. The sequencing used whole blood, collected in connection with sensitization to the hapten diphenylcyclopropenone (DPC). The V and J segments used are TRBV7-2 and TRBJ1-1; no D gene can be assigned with confidence. The bases are TGTGCCAGCAGCTTATCGCAGAAGAACACTGAAGCTTTCTTT. Its amino acids are CASSLSQKNTEAFF.